This T cell receptor (beta chain) was documented in a study of OX40 agonist ivuxolimab in advanced cancers. Across the whole study: Patients took ivuxolimab, an agonistic anti-OX40 (CD134) antibody. Prior anti-PD-1, anti-PD-L1 or anti-CTLA-4 therapy was allowed; 40% to 50% had some. Regarding the study as a whole: Mean expanded clone counts were higher in CD8+ than CD4+ T cells. The work left the antigen specificity of expanded peripheral T cells undetermined.

V lost 8 bases to trimming and J lost 9 bases, with 14 bases between them. The CDR3 spans 11 residues. Germline loops: CDR1 MDHEN, CDR2 SYDVKM. Details on this clone: What it binds is unknown.

Libraries were prepared by immunoSEQ multiplex PCR; TCRdb keeps only in-frame clonotypes and omits some of them. This table holds around 140,000 clones, 85% to 95% found once. This chain links TRBV28 with TRBJ2-7; the D gene is possibly TRBD1 (6 bases). This sample comprised CD4+ or CD8+ T cells sorted from blood, obtained in a trial of the OX40 agonist ivuxolimab. The TCR originated in an adult with an advanced solid tumor such as melanoma, head and neck, liver or kidney cancer. Here the CDR3 DNA reads TGTGCCAGCGGGCAGGGGCTAGGGCAGTACTTC. Protein sequence: CASGQGLGQYF.